This entry concerns a single TCR beta chain. The missing conserved phenylalanine or tryptophan at the end of this CDR3 makes a read error likely. These data belong to a study of T cells in Graves' hyperthyroidism and ophthalmopathy. This CDR3 comprises 16 residues. The V segment lost 0 bases and the J segment 6 bases; nucleotides outside the gene matches: 5. CDR1 LNHDA and CDR2 SQIVND come from the germline V gene (reference sequence). RNA transcripts provided the source from which TCR beta CDR3 regions were amplified. First-round RT-PCR targeting the TCR CDR3 was performed with the HTBI primer set. TCRdb analysed the multiplex PCR reads with MiXCR anew, one entry per CDR3 protein. The table has hundreds of thousands of distinct CDR3 sequences, 45% seen once.

The material sequenced was peripheral blood or thyroid tissue (not recorded which). The sequence was collected from an adult man with Graves' disease, either hyperthyroidism or ophthalmopathy (not recorded which). The chain couples TRBV19 to TRBJ1-2; 12 bases are shared with TRBD1. This CDR3 reads CASSIEGQGAVDGYTS. CDR3 sequence (DNA): TGTGCCAGTAGTATAGAGGGACAGGGGGCTGTTGATGGCTACACCTCC.